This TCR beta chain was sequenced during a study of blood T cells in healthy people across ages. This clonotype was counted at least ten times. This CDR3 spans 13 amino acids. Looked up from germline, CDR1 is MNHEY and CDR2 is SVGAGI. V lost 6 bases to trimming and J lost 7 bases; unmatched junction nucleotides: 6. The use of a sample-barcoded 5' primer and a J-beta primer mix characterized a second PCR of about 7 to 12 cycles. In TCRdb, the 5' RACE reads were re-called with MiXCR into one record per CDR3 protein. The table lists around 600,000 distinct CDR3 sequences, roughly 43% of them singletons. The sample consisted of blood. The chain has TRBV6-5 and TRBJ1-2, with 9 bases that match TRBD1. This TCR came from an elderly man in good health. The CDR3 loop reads CASSRTGGLGYTF. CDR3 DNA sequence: TGTGCCAGCAGCCGCACAGGGGGCCTTGGCTACACCTTC.